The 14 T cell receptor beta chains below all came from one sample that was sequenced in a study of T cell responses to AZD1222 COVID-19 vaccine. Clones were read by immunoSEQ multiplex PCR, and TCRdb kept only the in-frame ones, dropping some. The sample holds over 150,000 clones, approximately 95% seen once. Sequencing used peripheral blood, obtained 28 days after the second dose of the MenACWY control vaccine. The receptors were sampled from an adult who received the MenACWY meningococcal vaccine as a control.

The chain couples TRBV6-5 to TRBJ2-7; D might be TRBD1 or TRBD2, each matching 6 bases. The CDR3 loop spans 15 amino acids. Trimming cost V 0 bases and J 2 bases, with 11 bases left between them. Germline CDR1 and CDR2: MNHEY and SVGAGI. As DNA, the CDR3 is TGTGCCAGCAGTTACTCGCAGGGGAGGACCTACGAGCAGTACTTC. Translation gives CASSYSQGRTYEQYF.

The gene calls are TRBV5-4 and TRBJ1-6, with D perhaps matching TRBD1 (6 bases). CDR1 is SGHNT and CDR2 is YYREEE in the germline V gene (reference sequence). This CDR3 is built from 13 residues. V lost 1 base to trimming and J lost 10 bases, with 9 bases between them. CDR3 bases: TGTGCCAGCAGCTTGTATGGGGGCTCACCCCTCCACTTT. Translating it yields CASSLYGGSPLHF.

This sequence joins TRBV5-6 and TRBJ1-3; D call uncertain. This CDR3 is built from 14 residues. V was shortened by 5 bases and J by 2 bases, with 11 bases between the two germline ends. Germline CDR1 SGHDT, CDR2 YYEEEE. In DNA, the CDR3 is TGTGCCAGCAGGCAGGACGGCGCTGGAAACACCATATATTTT. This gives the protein CASRQDGAGNTIYF.

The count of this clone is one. CDR3 protein: CASSLGGAGAYEQYF. The CDR3 DNA reads as TGCGCCAGCAGCTTGGGTGGAGCAGGGGCCTACGAGCAGTACTTC. The rearrangement joins TRBV5-1 to TRBJ2-7; possible D gene TRBD1, 6 bases. CDR3 length: 15 residues. The germline gives CDR1 SGHRS, CDR2 YFSETQ. The germline V and J ends were trimmed by 0 bases and 2 bases, with 12 bases remaining between them.

The CDR3 nucleotides are TGTGCCAGTAGTTCCGGACGGGTAACTAATGAAAAACTGTTTTTT. Translating gives CASSSGRVTNEKLFF. V gene TRBV19 combines with J gene TRBJ1-4; D is ambiguous. The germline gives CDR1 LNHDA, CDR2 SQIVND (reference sequence). The V and J ends lost 5 bases and 1 base respectively, with 11 bases between them. CDR3 length: 15 amino acids.

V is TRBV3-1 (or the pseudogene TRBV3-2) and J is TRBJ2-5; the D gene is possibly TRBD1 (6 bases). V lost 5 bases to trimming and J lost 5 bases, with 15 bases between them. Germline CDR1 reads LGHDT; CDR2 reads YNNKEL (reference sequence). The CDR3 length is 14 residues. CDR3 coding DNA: TGTGCCAGCAGCACTGACAGGTTTGGGGAGACCCAGTACTTC. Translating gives CASSTDRFGETQYF.

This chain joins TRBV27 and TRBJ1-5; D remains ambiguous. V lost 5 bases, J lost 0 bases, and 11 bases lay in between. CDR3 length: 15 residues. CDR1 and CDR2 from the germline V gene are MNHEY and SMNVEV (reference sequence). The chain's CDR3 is CASSLRGFSNQPQHF. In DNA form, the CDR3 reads TGTGCCAGCAGTCTACGCGGTTTTAGCAATCAGCCCCAGCATTTT.

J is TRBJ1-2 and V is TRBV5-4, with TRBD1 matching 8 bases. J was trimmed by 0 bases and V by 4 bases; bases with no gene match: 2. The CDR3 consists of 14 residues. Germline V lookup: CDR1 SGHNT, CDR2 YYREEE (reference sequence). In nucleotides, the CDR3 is TGTGCCAGCAGCCCGGACAGGGCTAACTATGGCTACACCTTC. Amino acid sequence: CASSPDRANYGYTF.

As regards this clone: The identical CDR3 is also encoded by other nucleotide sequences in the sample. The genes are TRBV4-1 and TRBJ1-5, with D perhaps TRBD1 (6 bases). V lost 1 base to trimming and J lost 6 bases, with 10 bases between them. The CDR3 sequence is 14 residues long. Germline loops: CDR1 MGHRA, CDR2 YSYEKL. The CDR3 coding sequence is TGCGCCAGCAGCCAAGGGGGGGGCAGTCAGCCCCAGCATTTT. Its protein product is CASSQGGGSQPQHF.

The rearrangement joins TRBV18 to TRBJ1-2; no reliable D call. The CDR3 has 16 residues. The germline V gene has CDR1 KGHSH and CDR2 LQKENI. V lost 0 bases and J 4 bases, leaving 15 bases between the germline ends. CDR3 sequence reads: CASSPPVTAAGYGYTF. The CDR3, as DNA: TGTGCCAGCTCACCACCTGTCACAGCGGCGGGCTATGGCTACACCTTC. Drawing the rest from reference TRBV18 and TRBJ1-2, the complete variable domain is NAGVMQNPRHLVRRRGQEARLRCSPMKGHSHVYWYRQLPEEGLKFMVYLQKENIIDESGMPKERFSAEFPKEGPSILRIQQVVRGDSAAYFCASSPPVTAAGYGYTFGSGTRLTVV.

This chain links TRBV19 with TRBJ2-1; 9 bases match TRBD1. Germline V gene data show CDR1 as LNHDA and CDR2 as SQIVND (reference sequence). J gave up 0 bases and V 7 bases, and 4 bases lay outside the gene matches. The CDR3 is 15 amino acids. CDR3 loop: CASTSDRGSYNEQFF. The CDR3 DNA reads TGTGCCAGTACCTCGGACAGGGGCTCCTACAATGAGCAGTTCTTC.

DNA of the CDR3: TGCGCCAGCAGCCCTCAGACAGGGTTGAACTATGGCTACACCTTC. Its translation is CASSPQTGLNYGYTF. V usage is TRBV4-3 and J usage is TRBJ1-2; TRBD1 matches at 7 bases. V trimming: 4 bases; J trimming: 2 bases; junction bases outside the gene matches: 7. The CDR3 runs 15 residues. Germline V CDR1 and CDR2: LGHNA, YSLEER.

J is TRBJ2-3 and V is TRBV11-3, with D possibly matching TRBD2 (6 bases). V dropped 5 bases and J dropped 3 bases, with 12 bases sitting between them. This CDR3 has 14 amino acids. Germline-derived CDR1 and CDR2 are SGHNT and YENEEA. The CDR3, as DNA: TGTGCCAGCAGCCTGGCCGGACTAACAGATACGCAGTATTTT. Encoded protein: CASSLAGLTDTQYF.

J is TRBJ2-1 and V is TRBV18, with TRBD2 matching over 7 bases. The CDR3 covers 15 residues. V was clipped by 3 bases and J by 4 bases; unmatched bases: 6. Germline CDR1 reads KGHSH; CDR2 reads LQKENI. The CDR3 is CASSPPGLPYNEQFF. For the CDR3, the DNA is TGTGCCAGCTCACCTCCGGGACTACCTTACAATGAGCAGTTCTTC.